The next 11 T cell receptor beta chains were all read from a single sample in a study of T cell responses to AZD1222 COVID-19 vaccine. The method was immunoSEQ multiplex PCR; TCRdb's version includes in-frame clones alone and lacks a portion of them. The sample gives around 110,000 clones, around 87% of which show up once; around 3.1% is in the top ten. This specimen was peripheral blood, taken on day 0 of AZD1222 vaccination. The receptors originated from an adult in good health.

The chain joins TRBV10-3 to TRBJ1-2; 8 bases line up with TRBD1. Germline V CDR1 and CDR2: ENHRY, SYGVKD. The length of the CDR3 is 13 residues. V was clipped by 8 bases and J by 6 bases; unmatched bases: 8. The CDR3 protein is CAIERGQANGYTF. In DNA form, the CDR3 reads TGTGCCATCGAGAGGGGACAGGCTAATGGCTACACCTTC.

The rearrangement joins TRBV7-9 to TRBJ1-1, with 9 bases matching TRBD1. This CDR3 contains 16 residues. Germline values: CDR1 SEHNR, CDR2 FQNEAQ (reference sequence). Losses at the gene ends were 5 bases for V and 6 bases for J; bases not matched to a gene: 13. Here the CDR3 reads CASSQTLGQGVPEAFF. The CDR3 nucleotides are TGTGCCAGCAGCCAGACCCTGGGACAGGGAGTCCCTGAAGCTTTCTTT.

The chain is built from TRBV28 and TRBJ2-7; 7 positions match TRBD1. CDR3 length: 16 amino acids. V dropped 3 bases and J dropped 5; count of bases not matched to a gene: 13. In germline, CDR1 is MDHEN, CDR2 SYDVKM. The CDR3 sequence: CASSFPPHRGTHEQYF. Written as DNA, the CDR3 is TGTGCCAGCAGTTTCCCACCCCACAGGGGCACCCACGAGCAGTACTTC.

The sample holds one count of this clone. The junction does not match germline at one end; this may be a read error. The rearrangement joins TRBV3-1 (or the pseudogene TRBV3-2) to TRBJ1-1; D may be TRBD1 (6 bases). Germline V CDR1 and CDR2: LGHDT, YNNKEL (reference sequence). The CDR3 extends over 14 amino acids. CDR3 in amino acids: CASSQVLARTEGFF. Here the CDR3 DNA reads TGTGCCAGCAGCCAAGTTTTGGCTCGGACAGAAGGTTTCTTT.

V usage is TRBV7-8 and J usage is TRBJ2-4, with D perhaps TRBD1 (5 bases). V lost 5 bases and J lost 7, with 9 bases in between. Germline CDR1 SGHVS, CDR2 FQNEAQ. The CDR3 is 12 residues long. CDR3 sequence reads: CASSPPGNIQYF. The CDR3 coding sequence is TGTGCCAGCAGCCCCCCAGGGAACATTCAGTACTTC. Based on the CDR3 plus reference TRBV7-8 and TRBJ2-4, the full variable domain is GAGVSQSPRYKVAKRGQDVALRCDPISGHVSLFWYQQALGQGPEFLTYFQNEAQLDKSGLPSDRFFAERPEGSVSTLKIQRTQQEDSAVYLCASSPPGNIQYFGAGTRLSVL.

The table lists this clone with a count of one. The V gene is TRBV4-2, the J gene TRBJ1-2; D is perhaps TRBD1 (5 bases). Germline loops: CDR1 LGHNA, CDR2 YNFKEQ. This CDR3 comprises 15 residues. The V end lost 1 base, the J end lost 4 bases, and 13 bases lay between the germline ends. The CDR3 here is CASSQVVRDSYGYTF. The CDR3 nucleotides are TGTGCCAGCAGCCAAGTGGTGAGGGACTCCTATGGCTACACCTTC.

The rearrangement joins TRBV28 to TRBJ2-7; possibly TRBD2 for D (5 bases). The V gene lost 8 bases and the J gene lost 3 bases, with 14 bases spanning the gap. The CDR3 sequence is 13 residues long. Germline values: CDR1 MDHEN, CDR2 SYDVKM. The CDR3: CASLSPGSYEQYF. The DNA of the CDR3 is TGTGCCAGCCTGTCGCCGGGGAGCTACGAGCAGTACTTC.

The chain joins TRBV24-1 to TRBJ2-1, with TRBD2 matching over 7 bases. The CDR3 is made up of 15 amino acids. Germline values: CDR1 KGHDR, CDR2 SFDVKD. Trimming cost V 9 bases and J 2 bases; bases outside gene matches: 9. DNA for the CDR3: TGTGCCACCGCGGGCGGGACTATGCCCTACAATGAGCAGTTCTTC. Translating it yields CATAGGTMPYNEQFF.

This sequence joins TRBV7-9 and TRBJ1-2; D unclear. The CDR3 is 15 residues long. The germline V gene encodes CDR1 SEHNR and CDR2 FQNEAQ (reference sequence). V lost 1 base and J lost 8, with 17 bases in between. Here the CDR3 DNA reads TGTGCCAGCAGCTTAGGGGCAACCCCTTTGATAGGCTACACCTTC. This encodes CASSLGATPLIGYTF.

Here the CDR3 reads CASSYLRTGEGDEQYF. In DNA, the CDR3 is TGTGCCAGCAGTTACCTCAGGACAGGGGAAGGCGACGAGCAGTACTTC. The genes are TRBV28 and TRBJ2-7, with 9 bases identical to TRBD1. The V gene's germline CDR1 is MDHEN and CDR2 SYDVKM. Germline trimming cut 4 bases from V and 5 bases from J; bases unmatched to any gene: 12. The CDR3 extends over 16 amino acids.

The rearrangement joins TRBV6-5 to TRBJ1-1; 9 bases map to TRBD1. This CDR3 has 15 amino acids. The J segment lost 5 bases and the V segment lost 2 bases, leaving 6 bases of the junction unmatched. In germline, CDR1 is MNHEY, CDR2 SVGAGI. CDR3 bases: TGTGCCAGCAGTTACGCAAGGACAGGGGTGACTGAAGCTTTCTTT. Residues: CASSYARTGVTEAFF.